This TCR beta chain is drawn from a study of blood T cell repertoires in COVID-19. At the level of the study: The origin of the acute and convalescent COVID-19 samples was the United States, Italy and Spain. The analysed material was cDNA or gDNA that came from T cells, B-cell-depleted T cells, or PBMCs.

The V gene lost 0 bases and the J gene lost 7 bases, with 13 bases spanning the gap. This CDR3 region has 14 residues. CDR1 GTSNPN and CDR2 SVGIG come from the germline V gene (reference sequence). As processed by the authors: By means of reference gene primer amplification, nucleated cell counts were estimated. Sequencing was performed with immunoSEQ multiplex PCR; in TCRdb, only in-frame clones are kept and a portion is missing. The V and J calls and clone size are taken from that table; D and trimming were inferred from the DNA. The sample carries some 490,000 clones, 80% to 90% recorded once. This clone occurred once.

This sequence originates from a human donor in a cohort sampled during active COVID-19. The chain carries TRBV30 and TRBJ2-1; unclear D gene. Sequencing was done on a sample of peripheral blood. CDR3 sequence reads: CAWSVIRGMNEQFF. The CDR3, as DNA: TGTGCCTGGAGTGTAATCCGCGGTATGAATGAGCAGTTCTTC.